This TCR beta chain came from a study of T cells expressing NK-cell markers. Study summary: Seven of the eight sequenced donors were HCMV-seropositive; one was seronegative. Whole-study findings and limits: Researchers report these clonotypes also headed the CD3+CD56-NKG2C+ fraction in several donors. As a fraction of CD8+ T cells, dominant NKG2C+ clonotypes reached about 1.0-8% in roughly 6 donors.

TCRdb re-called the 5' RACE reads and catalogs CDR3 proteins one per entry, DNA excluded. The table lists 200,000 to 300,000 distinct CDR3 sequences, with roughly 4.2% in the top ten. The CDR3 loop spans 14 amino acids. Germline values: CDR1 DFQATT, CDR2 SNEGSKA (reference sequence). As to this clonotype: Its antigen remains unknown.

The source is a woman between 18 and 70 years old in good health. Sequencing was performed on blood T cells: a sorted CD56 or NKG2C T cell subset, CD4+ or CD8+ T cells, or bulk PBMC T cells (not recorded which). The J gene is TRBJ2-3, the V gene TRBV20-1; TCRdb calls TRBD2, which cannot be checked without DNA. This chain's CDR3 is CSAQESQRGDTQYF.